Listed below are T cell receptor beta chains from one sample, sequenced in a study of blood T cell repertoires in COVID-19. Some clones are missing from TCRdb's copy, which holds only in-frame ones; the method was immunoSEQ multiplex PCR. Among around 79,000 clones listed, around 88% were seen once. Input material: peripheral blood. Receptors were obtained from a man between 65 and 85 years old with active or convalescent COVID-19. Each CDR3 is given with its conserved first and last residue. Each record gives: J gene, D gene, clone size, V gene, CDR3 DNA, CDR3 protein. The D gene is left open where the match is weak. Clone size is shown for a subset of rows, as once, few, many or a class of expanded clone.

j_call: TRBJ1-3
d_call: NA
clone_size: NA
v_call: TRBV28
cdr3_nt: TGTGCCAGCAGTTTATTCAGGGACTCTGGAAACACCATATATTTT
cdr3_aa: CASSLFRDSGNTIYF

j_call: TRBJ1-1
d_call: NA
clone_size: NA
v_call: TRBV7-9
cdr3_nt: TGTGCCAGCAGCGGGGGAGACGCGGGGACTGAAGCTTTCTTT
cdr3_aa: CASSGGDAGTEAFF

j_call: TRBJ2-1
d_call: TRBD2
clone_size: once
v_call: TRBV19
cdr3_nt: TGTGCCACCGCAAGCGGGGCGCACTCTTACAATGAGCAGTTCTTC
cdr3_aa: CATASGAHSYNEQFF

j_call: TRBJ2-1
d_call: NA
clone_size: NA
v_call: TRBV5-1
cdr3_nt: TGCGCCAGCAGCTTGGGTTCAGCGACTTCCTACAATGAGCAGTTCTTC
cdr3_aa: CASSLGSATSYNEQFF

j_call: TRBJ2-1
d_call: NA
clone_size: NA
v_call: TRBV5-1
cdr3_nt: TGCGCCAGCAGCTTGTTACCCCTCGGCGGGTCCGCGCACAATGAGCAGTTCTTC
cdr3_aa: CASSLLPLGGSAHNEQFF

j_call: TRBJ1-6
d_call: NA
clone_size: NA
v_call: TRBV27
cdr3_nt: TGTGCCAGCAGTTCGTCTTCAGGAGGTTGGAATTCACCCCTCCACTTT
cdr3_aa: CASSSSSGGWNSPLHF

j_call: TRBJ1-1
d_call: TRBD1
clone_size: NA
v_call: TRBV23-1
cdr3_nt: TGCGCCAGAAGTAAGAGTACCTCGGGACAGGGGGCGCTGGGTACTGAAGCTTTCTTT
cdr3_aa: CARSKSTSGQGALGTEAFF

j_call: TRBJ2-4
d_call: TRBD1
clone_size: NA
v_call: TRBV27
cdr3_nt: TGTGCCACAAAATCCGGGACAGGGGATTACTTC
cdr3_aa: CATKSGTGDYF

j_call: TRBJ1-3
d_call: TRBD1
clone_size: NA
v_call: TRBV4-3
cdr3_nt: TGCGCCAGCAGCCAAGCGACAGGGGCTGGAAACACCATATATTTT
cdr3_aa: CASSQATGAGNTIYF

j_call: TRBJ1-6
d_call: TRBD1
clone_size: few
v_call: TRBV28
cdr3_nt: TGTGCCAGCAGGGGCCAGGGGGCGGGTAATTCACCCCTCCACTTT
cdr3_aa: CASRGQGAGNSPLHF

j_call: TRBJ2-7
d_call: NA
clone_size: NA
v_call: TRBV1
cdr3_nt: TGCACCAGCAGCCAAGAGGCCCCTACCCTGGCGACTAGCGGCTACGAGCAGTACTTC
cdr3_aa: CTSSQEAPTLATSGYEQYF

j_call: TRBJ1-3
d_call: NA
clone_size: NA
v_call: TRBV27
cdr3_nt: TGTGCCAGCACCTCCCTCCCCGGAAACACCATATATTTT
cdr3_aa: CASTSLPGNTIYF

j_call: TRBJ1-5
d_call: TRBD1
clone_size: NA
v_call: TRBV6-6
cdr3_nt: TGTGCCAGTACCGGGACAGGGGTCTATAGCAATCAGCCCCAGCATTTT
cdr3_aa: CASTGTGVYSNQPQHF

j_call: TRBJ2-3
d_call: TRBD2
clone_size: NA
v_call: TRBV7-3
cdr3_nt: TGTGCCAGCAGCCCTTCGGGGGGGCGTCAAGATACGCAGTATTTT
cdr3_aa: CASSPSGGRQDTQYF

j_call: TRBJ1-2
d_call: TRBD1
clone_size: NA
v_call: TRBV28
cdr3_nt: TGTGCCAGCAGTTTATCAGGGGGCCAAAACTATGGCTACACCTTC
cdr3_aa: CASSLSGGQNYGYTF

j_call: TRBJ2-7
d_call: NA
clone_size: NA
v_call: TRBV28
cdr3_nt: TGTGCCAGCAGAAACCAGGGTGCTAACGAGCAGTACTTC
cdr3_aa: CASRNQGANEQYF

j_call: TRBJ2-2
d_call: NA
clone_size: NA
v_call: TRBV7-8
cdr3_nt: TGTGCCAGCAGCTTAAGTCCCACAGGGAACACCGGGGAGCTGTTTTTT
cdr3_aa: CASSLSPTGNTGELFF

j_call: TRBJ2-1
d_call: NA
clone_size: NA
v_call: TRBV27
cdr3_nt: NA
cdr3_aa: CASSTSPIAGGSYNEQFF

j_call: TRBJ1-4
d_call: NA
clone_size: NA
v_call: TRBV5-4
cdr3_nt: TGTGCCAGCAGCGGGATTGAGGGTTCTAATGAAAAACTGTTTTTT
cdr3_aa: CASSGIEGSNEKLFF

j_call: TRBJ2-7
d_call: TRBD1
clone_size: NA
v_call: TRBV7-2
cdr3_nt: TGTGCCAGCAGCTCGGGACAGGGGATCTACGAGCAGTACTTC
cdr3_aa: CASSSGQGIYEQYF

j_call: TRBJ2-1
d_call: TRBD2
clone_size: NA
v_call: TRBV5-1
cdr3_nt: TGCGCCAGCAGCTCGGGGGGGTCTGAGCAGTTCTTC
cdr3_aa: CASSSGGSEQFF

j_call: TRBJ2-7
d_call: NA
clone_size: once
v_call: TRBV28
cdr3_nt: TGTGCCAGCAGCCAGATCGGCGGCAGAGAGTACTTC
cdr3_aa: CASSQIGGREYF

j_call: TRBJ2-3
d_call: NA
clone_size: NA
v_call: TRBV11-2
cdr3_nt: TGTGCCAGCAGACCCTTTAGCGCTTCTAGCACAGATACGCAGTATTTT
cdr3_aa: CASRPFSASSTDTQYF

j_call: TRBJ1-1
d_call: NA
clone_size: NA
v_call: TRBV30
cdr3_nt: TGTGCCTGGAGTGTCTCAGGGAGGACTGAAGCTTTCTTT
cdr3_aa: CAWSVSGRTEAFF

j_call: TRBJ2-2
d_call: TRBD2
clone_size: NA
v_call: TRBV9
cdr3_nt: TGTGCCAGCAGCGGAAGCGGGAGCGAAACCGGGGAGCTGTTTTTT
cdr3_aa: CASSGSGSETGELFF

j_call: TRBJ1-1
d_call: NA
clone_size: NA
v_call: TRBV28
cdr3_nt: TGTGCCAGCAGCCCCGGGGGGGGGATGAACACTGAAGCTTTCTTT
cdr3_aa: CASSPGGGMNTEAFF

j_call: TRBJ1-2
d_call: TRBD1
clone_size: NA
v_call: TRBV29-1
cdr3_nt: TGCAGCGTTGAAGAGCACTCCGGGACAGGGGGGGATGGCTACACCTTC
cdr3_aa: CSVEEHSGTGGDGYTF

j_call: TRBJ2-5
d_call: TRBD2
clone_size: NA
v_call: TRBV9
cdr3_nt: TGTGCCAGCAGCCCATCCGGGAGGGACCAAGAGACCCAGTACTTC
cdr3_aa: CASSPSGRDQETQYF